A single T cell receptor beta chain is shown here with its context. The antigen remains undetermined. The observed sequence ends 3 residues before the CDR3 terminus, with the missing tail filled in from the germline J gene. The data stem from a study of T cells in women clearing cervical HPV infection. Study results and limitations: Repertoire richness, not evenness, was significantly elevated in CIN3+ cases versus controls. TRBV6-7 relative abundance averaged roughly 0.099% in cases and 0.15% to 0.2% in controls. Timing of associations relative to infection is unclear; T-cell subsets were not isolated.

V lost 4 bases and J 3 bases, leaving 10 bases between the germline ends. Germline CDR1 and CDR2: SGHNT and YENEEA. This CDR3 comprises 13 residues. TCR beta CDR3 amplified by multiplex PCR from about 1200 ng genomic DNA. Using immunoSEQ multiplex PCR, the repertoire was profiled, and TCRdb retains in-frame clones only, with some absent. This sample contains more than 25,000 clones. The TCR sequence derives from a woman aged 18 to 75 with a cervical HPV16 infection that either progressed to CIN3+ or cleared (not recorded which). V gene TRBV11-3 combines with J gene TRBJ2-7, with D tentatively TRBD2 (6 bases). Sequenced: blood buffy coat. The CDR3 loop is CASSSGTVYEQYF. The covered CDR3 bases are TGTGCCAGCAGCTCAGGGACTGTCTACGAG.